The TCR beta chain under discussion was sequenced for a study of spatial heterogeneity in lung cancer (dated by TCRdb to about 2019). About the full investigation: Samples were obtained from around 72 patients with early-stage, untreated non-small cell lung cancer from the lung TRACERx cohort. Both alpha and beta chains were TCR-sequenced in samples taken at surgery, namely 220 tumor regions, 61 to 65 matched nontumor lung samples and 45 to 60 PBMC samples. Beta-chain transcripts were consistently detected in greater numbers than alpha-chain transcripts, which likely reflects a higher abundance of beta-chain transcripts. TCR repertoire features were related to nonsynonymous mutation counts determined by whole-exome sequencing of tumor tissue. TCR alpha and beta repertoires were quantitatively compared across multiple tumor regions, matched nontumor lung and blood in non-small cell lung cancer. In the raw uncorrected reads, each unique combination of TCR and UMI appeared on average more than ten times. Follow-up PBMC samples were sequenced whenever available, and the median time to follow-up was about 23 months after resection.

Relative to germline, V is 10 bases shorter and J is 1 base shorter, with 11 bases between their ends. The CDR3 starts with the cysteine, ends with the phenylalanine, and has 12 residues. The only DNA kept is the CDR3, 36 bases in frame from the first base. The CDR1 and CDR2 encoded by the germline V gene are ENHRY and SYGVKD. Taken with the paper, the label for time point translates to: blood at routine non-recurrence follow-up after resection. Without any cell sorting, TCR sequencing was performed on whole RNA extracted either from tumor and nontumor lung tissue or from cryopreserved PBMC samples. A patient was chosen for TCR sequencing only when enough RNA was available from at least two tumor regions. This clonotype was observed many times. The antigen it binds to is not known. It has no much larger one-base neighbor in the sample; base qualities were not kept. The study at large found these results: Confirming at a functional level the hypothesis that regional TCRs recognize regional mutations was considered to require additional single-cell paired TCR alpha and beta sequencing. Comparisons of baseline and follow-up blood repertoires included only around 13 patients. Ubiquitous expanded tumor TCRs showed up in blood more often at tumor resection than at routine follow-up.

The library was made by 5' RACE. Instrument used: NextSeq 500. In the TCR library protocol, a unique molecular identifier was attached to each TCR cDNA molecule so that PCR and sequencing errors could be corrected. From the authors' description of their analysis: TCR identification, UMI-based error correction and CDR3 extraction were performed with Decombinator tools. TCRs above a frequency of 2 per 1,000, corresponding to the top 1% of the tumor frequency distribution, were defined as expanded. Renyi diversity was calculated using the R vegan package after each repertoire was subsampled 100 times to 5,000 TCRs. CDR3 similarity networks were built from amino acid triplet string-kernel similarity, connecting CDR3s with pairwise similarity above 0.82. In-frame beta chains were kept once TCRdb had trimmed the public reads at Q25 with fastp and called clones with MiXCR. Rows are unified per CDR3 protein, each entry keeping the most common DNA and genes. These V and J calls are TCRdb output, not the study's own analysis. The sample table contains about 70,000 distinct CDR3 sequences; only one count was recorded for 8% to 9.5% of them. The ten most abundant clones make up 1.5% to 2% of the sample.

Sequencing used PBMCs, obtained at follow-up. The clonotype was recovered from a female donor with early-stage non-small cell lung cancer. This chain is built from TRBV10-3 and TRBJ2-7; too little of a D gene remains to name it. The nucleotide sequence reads TGTGCCAGTCGGCAAGATTCCTACGAGCAGTACTTC. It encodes CASRQDSYEQYF.